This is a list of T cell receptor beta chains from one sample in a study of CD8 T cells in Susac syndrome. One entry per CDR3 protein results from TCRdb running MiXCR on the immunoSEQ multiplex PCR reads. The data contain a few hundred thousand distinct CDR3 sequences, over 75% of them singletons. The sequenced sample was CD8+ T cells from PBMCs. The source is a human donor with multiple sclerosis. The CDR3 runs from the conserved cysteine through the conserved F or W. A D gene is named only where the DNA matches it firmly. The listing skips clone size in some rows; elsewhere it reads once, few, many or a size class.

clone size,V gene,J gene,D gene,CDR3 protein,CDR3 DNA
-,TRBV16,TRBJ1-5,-,CASSQWVEVNQPQHF,TGTGCCAGCAGCCAATGGGTCGAAGTAAATCAGCCCCAGCATTTT
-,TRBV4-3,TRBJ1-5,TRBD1,CASSYETGLNQPQHF,TGCGCCAGCAGCTATGAGACAGGGCTCAATCAGCCCCAGCATTTT
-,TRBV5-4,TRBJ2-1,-,CASSYRAYNEQFF,TGTGCCAGCAGCTACAGGGCCTACAATGAGCAGTTCTTC
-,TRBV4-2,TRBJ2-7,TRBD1,CASSAGTGTYEQYF,TGTGCCAGCAGCGCCGGGACAGGGACCTACGAGCAGTACTTC
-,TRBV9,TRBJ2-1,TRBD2,CASSHPQGLAVLREQFF,TGTGCCAGCAGCCACCCCCAGGGACTAGCGGTACTAAGGGAGCAGTTCTTC
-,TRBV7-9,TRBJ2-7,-,CASNPRGAAFYEQYF,TGTGCCAGCAACCCCCGAGGAGCGGCATTCTACGAGCAGTACTTC
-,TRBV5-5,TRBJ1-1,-,CASRPRWPSNTEAFF,TGTGCCAGCAGACCGAGGTGGCCTTCGAACACTGAAGCTTTCTTT
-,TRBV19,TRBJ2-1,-,CASSIWGMGNEQFF,TGTGCCAGTAGTATCTGGGGGATGGGCAATGAGCAGTTCTTC
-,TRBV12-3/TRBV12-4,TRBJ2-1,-,CASSFGLYGNEQFF,TGTGCCAGCAGTTTTGGTCTATACGGCAATGAGCAGTTCTTC
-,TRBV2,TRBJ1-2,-,CASSEAGAGTGQGGYTF,TGTGCCAGCAGTGAAGCCGGGGCAGGGACGGGACAAGGGGGCTACACCTTC
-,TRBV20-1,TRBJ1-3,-,CSAAGTNSGNTIYF,TGCAGTGCAGCCGGGACAAACTCTGGAAACACCATATATTTT
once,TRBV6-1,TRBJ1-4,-,CASSSLPSGVPNEKLFF,TGTGCCAGCAGTAGTCTACCGTCAGGCGTTCCTAATGAAAAACTGTTTTTT
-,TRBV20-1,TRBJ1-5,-,CSARTGWTQPQHF,TGCAGTGCTCGAACAGGGTGGACGCAGCCCCAGCATTTT
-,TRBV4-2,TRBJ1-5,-,CASSESYEGSQPQHF,TGTGCCAGCAGCGAATCTTACGAGGGAAGCCAGCCCCAGCATTTT
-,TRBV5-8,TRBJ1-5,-,CASSFRYSNQPQHF,TGTGCCAGCAGCTTTAGATATAGCAATCAGCCCCAGCATTTT
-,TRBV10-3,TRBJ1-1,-,CAIRVLPRLNTEAFF,TGTGCCATCAGGGTCCTTCCGCGCCTTAACACTGAAGCTTTCTTT
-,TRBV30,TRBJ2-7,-,CAWTLGDEQYF,TGTGCCTGGACCCTAGGCGACGAGCAGTACTTC
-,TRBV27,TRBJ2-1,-,CASSLAGPNNEQFF,TGTGCCAGCAGTTTAGCGGGACCCAACAATGAGCAGTTCTTC
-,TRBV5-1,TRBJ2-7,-,CASSRRQGNYEQYF,TGCGCCAGTTCTCGGCGGCAGGGCAACTACGAGCAGTACTTC
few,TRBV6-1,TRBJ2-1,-,CASSYERVTYNEQFF,TGTGCCAGCAGTTATGAACGCGTCACCTACAATGAGCAGTTCTTC
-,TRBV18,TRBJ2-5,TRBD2,CASSRGTSGSETQYF,TGTGCCAGCTCACGCGGGACTAGCGGGAGCGAGACCCAGTACTTC
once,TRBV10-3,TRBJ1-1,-,CAISESSEPGTEAFF,TGTGCCATCAGTGAGTCCTCCGAACCGGGCACTGAAGCTTTCTTT
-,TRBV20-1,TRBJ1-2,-,CSARGLSQTNYGYTF,TGCAGTGCTAGGGGCCTGTCGCAGACTAACTATGGCTACACCTTC
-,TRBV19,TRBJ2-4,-,CASSLGREDIQYF,TGTGCCAGTAGTTTGGGCAGGGAGGACATTCAGTACTTC
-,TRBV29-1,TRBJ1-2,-,CSVVGRIYGYTF,TGCAGCGTTGTAGGCCGGATCTATGGCTACACCTTC
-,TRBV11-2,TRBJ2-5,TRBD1,CASSYFRKDRGEETQYF,TGTGCCAGCAGTTATTTCAGAAAGGACAGGGGGGAAGAGACCCAGTACTTC
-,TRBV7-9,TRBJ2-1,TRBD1,CASRYGTGNEQFF,TGTGCCAGCAGGTACGGGACAGGGAATGAGCAGTTCTTC
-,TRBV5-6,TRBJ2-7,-,CASSLVQETSYEQYF,TGTGCCAGCAGCTTGGTTCAGGAGACATCCTACGAGCAGTACTTC
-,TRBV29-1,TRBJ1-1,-,CSVDSLGRRDDTEAFF,TGCAGCGTTGATTCTTTAGGGCGGAGGGACGACACTGAAGCTTTCTTT
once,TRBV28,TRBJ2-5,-,CASSFPDQETQYF,TGTGCCAGCAGTTTTCCCGATCAAGAGACCCAGTACTTC
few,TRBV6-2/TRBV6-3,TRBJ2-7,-,CASSYSLVYEQYF,TGTGCCAGCAGTTACTCCCTCGTCTACGAGCAGTACTTC
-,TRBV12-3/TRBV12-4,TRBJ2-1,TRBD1,CASTGQVDNEQFF,TGTGCCAGCACCGGACAGGTAGACAATGAGCAGTTCTTC
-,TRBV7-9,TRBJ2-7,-,CASSSPGFSYEQYF,TGTGCCAGCAGCTCTCCGGGCTTCTCCTACGAGCAGTACTTC
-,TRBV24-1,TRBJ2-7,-,CATSVRGPYPRGEQYF,TGTGCCACCAGTGTCCGCGGACCCTACCCCAGAGGCGAGCAGTACTTC
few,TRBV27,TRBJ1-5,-,CASSFGGDQPQHF,TGTGCCAGCAGTTTTGGGGGGGACCAGCCCCAGCATTTT
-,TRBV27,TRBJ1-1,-,CASGLGGGTEAFF,TGTGCCAGCGGGCTAGGAGGTGGGACTGAAGCTTTCTTT
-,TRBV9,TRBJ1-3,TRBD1,CASSEPRGQKSSGNTIYF,TGTGCCAGCAGCGAACCGAGGGGACAGAAAAGCTCTGGAAACACCATATATTTT
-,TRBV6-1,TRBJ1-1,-,CASSEWLNTEAFF,TGTGCCAGCAGTGAATGGTTGAACACTGAAGCTTTCTTT
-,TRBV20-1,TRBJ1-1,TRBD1,CSAWTGWGNTEAFF,TGCAGTGCTTGGACAGGATGGGGGAACACTGAAGCTTTCTTT
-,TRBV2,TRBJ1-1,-,CASRNSVAPNTEAFF,TGTGCCAGCAGAAACAGTGTGGCGCCGAACACTGAAGCTTTCTTT
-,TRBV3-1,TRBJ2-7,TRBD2,CASSQGASGSDEQYF,TGTGCCAGCAGCCAAGGAGCAAGCGGGAGCGACGAGCAGTACTTC